A selection of T cell receptor beta chains follows, all from one sample in a study of immune evolution from preneoplasia to lung adenocarcinoma. Here immunoSEQ multiplex PCR was the method, and the copy in TCRdb shows in-frame clones only, minus some. The data hold about 13,000 clones, with roughly 80% observed a single time. Sequenced material: FFPE minimally invasive lung adenocarcinoma tissue. Receptors originate from a person in their 70s with lung adenocarcinoma. Both conserved end residues are part of each CDR3. A D gene is named only where the DNA matches it firmly. Size tells how often a clone was seen (once, few, many) or the class of an expanded clone, and some rows leave it out.

D gene: -
clone size: -
V gene: TRBV27
J gene: TRBJ2-1
CDR3 protein: CASRRGTYNEQFF
CDR3 DNA: TGTGCCAGCAGAAGGGGGACCTACAATGAGCAGTTCTTC

D gene: TRBD1
clone size: -
V gene: TRBV27
J gene: TRBJ2-7
CDR3 protein: CASSPHDRDEQYF
CDR3 DNA: TGTGCCAGCAGTCCACACGACAGGGATGAGCAGTACTTC

D gene: -
clone size: -
V gene: TRBV11-2
J gene: TRBJ1-1
CDR3 protein: CASSPGLTGDTEAFF
CDR3 DNA: TGTGCCAGCAGCCCTGGGCTGACCGGGGACACTGAAGCTTTCTTT

D gene: TRBD1
clone size: few
V gene: TRBV19
J gene: TRBJ1-5
CDR3 protein: CASSIAGGPQHF
CDR3 DNA: TGTGCCAGTAGTATTGCAGGGGGGCCCCAGCATTTT

D gene: -
clone size: once
V gene: TRBV6-5
J gene: TRBJ1-1
CDR3 protein: CASSYGRLSTEAFF
CDR3 DNA: TGTGCCAGCAGTTACGGCCGGTTATCGACTGAAGCTTTCTTT

D gene: TRBD1
clone size: -
V gene: TRBV6-5
J gene: TRBJ2-7
CDR3 protein: CASKAGGSDEQYF
CDR3 DNA: TGTGCCAGCAAGGCAGGGGGTTCCGATGAGCAGTACTTC

D gene: -
clone size: -
V gene: TRBV14
J gene: TRBJ2-2
CDR3 protein: CASSQVGTTGELFF
CDR3 DNA: TGTGCCAGCAGCCAAGTGGGCACCACCGGGGAGCTGTTTTTT

D gene: TRBD2
clone size: -
V gene: TRBV11-2
J gene: TRBJ2-5
CDR3 protein: CASSALGGGETQYF
CDR3 DNA: TGTGCCAGCAGCGCCCTCGGGGGAGGGGAGACCCAGTACTTC

D gene: -
clone size: -
V gene: TRBV10-3
J gene: TRBJ2-5
CDR3 protein: CAISEKTEETQYF
CDR3 DNA: TGTGCCATCAGTGAGAAGACAGAAGAGACCCAGTACTTC

D gene: -
clone size: -
V gene: TRBV30
J gene: TRBJ1-3
CDR3 protein: CAWSPAGNTIYF
CDR3 DNA: TGTGCCTGGTCGCCAGCTGGAAACACCATATATTTT

D gene: TRBD1
clone size: -
V gene: TRBV28
J gene: TRBJ1-1
CDR3 protein: CASSMTGKRDTEAFF
CDR3 DNA: TGTGCCAGCAGTATGACAGGGAAACGCGACACTGAAGCTTTCTTT

D gene: -
clone size: -
V gene: TRBV7-3
J gene: TRBJ2-3
CDR3 protein: CASSLPGLDTQYF
CDR3 DNA: TGTGCCAGCAGCTTACCGGGCCTAGATACGCAGTATTTT

D gene: TRBD1
clone size: -
V gene: TRBV5-8
J gene: TRBJ2-5
CDR3 protein: CASSGQGQETQYF
CDR3 DNA: TGTGCCAGCAGCGGACAGGGGCAGGAGACCCAGTACTTC

D gene: -
clone size: -
V gene: TRBV11-2
J gene: TRBJ1-6
CDR3 protein: CASSLRPGDDYSPLHF
CDR3 DNA: TGTGCCAGCAGCTTACGTCCGGGGGACGATTATTCACCCCTCCACTTT

D gene: -
clone size: -
V gene: TRBV15
J gene: TRBJ1-5
CDR3 protein: CATIADGSNQPQHF
CDR3 DNA: TGTGCCACCATTGCAGACGGGAGCAATCAGCCCCAGCATTTT

D gene: -
clone size: -
V gene: TRBV28
J gene: TRBJ1-5
CDR3 protein: CASRFEVSGQPQHF
CDR3 DNA: TGTGCCAGCCGGTTTGAGGTCAGCGGTCAGCCCCAGCATTTT

D gene: -
clone size: once
V gene: TRBV29-1
J gene: TRBJ2-5
CDR3 protein: CSVELARNQETQYF
CDR3 DNA: TGCAGCGTTGAGCTCGCCAGAAACCAAGAGACCCAGTACTTC

D gene: TRBD1
clone size: -
V gene: TRBV5-4
J gene: TRBJ1-1
CDR3 protein: CASSRDRVNTEAFF
CDR3 DNA: TGTGCCAGCAGCCGCGACAGGGTAAACACTGAAGCTTTCTTT

D gene: -
clone size: few
V gene: TRBV27
J gene: TRBJ1-1
CDR3 protein: CASSLSFGREAFF
CDR3 DNA: TGTGCCAGCAGTTTATCGTTTGGTCGAGAAGCTTTCTTT

D gene: -
clone size: few
V gene: TRBV7-6
J gene: TRBJ2-6
CDR3 protein: CASSPLFSGANVLTF
CDR3 DNA: TGTGCCAGCAGCCCCCTGTTCTCTGGGGCCAACGTCCTGACTTTC

D gene: -
clone size: -
V gene: TRBV29-1
J gene: TRBJ1-1
CDR3 protein: CSVGGTEAFF
CDR3 DNA: TGCAGCGTTGGGGGTACTGAAGCTTTCTTT

D gene: -
clone size: -
V gene: TRBV6-6
J gene: TRBJ1-4
CDR3 protein: CASRTANEKLFF
CDR3 DNA: TGTGCCAGCAGGACCGCTAATGAAAAACTGTTTTTT

D gene: -
clone size: -
V gene: TRBV30
J gene: TRBJ2-7
CDR3 protein: CAWSVQGGREQYF
CDR3 DNA: TGTGCCTGGAGTGTACAGGGGGGGCGCGAGCAGTACTTC

D gene: -
clone size: -
V gene: TRBV23-1
J gene: TRBJ1-1
CDR3 protein: CASSLEGWAHEAFF
CDR3 DNA: TGCGCCAGCAGTCTGGAAGGATGGGCCCATGAAGCTTTCTTT

D gene: -
clone size: -
V gene: TRBV6-1
J gene: TRBJ1-6
CDR3 protein: CASSQGNHNSPLHF
CDR3 DNA: TGTGCCAGCAGTCAGGGGAATCATAATTCACCCCTCCACTTT

D gene: TRBD1
clone size: -
V gene: TRBV11-1
J gene: TRBJ2-2
CDR3 protein: CASSRTGGTGELFF
CDR3 DNA: TGTGCCAGCAGCCGTACAGGGGGCACCGGGGAGCTGTTTTTT

D gene: -
clone size: -
V gene: TRBV28
J gene: TRBJ2-1
CDR3 protein: CATTRVGEQFF
CDR3 DNA: TGTGCCACCACCCGGGTCGGTGAGCAGTTCTTC

D gene: -
clone size: -
V gene: TRBV9
J gene: TRBJ2-1
CDR3 protein: CASSVDGGYNEQFF
CDR3 DNA: TGTGCCAGCAGCGTAGATGGAGGCTACAATGAGCAGTTCTTC

D gene: -
clone size: -
V gene: TRBV6-1
J gene: TRBJ2-3
CDR3 protein: CASSEIVTSTDTQYF
CDR3 DNA: TGTGCCAGCAGTGAGATTGTTACTAGCACAGATACGCAGTATTTT

D gene: TRBD2
clone size: -
V gene: TRBV28
J gene: TRBJ2-1
CDR3 protein: CAGGLTSGYNEQFF
CDR3 DNA: TGTGCCGGGGGGCTGACTAGCGGTTACAATGAGCAGTTCTTC

D gene: TRBD1
clone size: -
V gene: TRBV30
J gene: TRBJ2-7
CDR3 protein: CAWSNQGAYEQYF
CDR3 DNA: TGTGCCTGGAGTAACCAGGGGGCCTACGAGCAGTACTTC

D gene: TRBD1
clone size: once
V gene: TRBV27
J gene: TRBJ1-5
CDR3 protein: CASSSQGFYQPQHF
CDR3 DNA: TGTGCCAGCTCGTCACAGGGGTTTTATCAGCCCCAGCATTTT

D gene: TRBD1
clone size: -
V gene: TRBV7-6
J gene: TRBJ2-2
CDR3 protein: CASSLEGAEPPGELFF
CDR3 DNA: TGTGCCAGCAGCTTAGAGGGGGCTGAACCACCCGGGGAGCTGTTTTTT

D gene: -
clone size: -
V gene: TRBV19
J gene: TRBJ1-5
CDR3 protein: CASTGREWGNQPQHF
CDR3 DNA: TGTGCCAGTACGGGCAGGGAATGGGGCAATCAGCCCCAGCATTTT

D gene: -
clone size: few
V gene: TRBV29-1
J gene: TRBJ1-1
CDR3 protein: CSVAGRMDNTEAFF
CDR3 DNA: TGCAGCGTTGCAGGGCGGATGGATAACACTGAAGCTTTCTTT

D gene: TRBD1
clone size: -
V gene: TRBV25-1
J gene: TRBJ2-2
CDR3 protein: CASSGGQGKVHTGELFF
CDR3 DNA: TGTGCCAGCAGTGGGGGACAGGGAAAGGTGCACACCGGGGAGCTGTTTTTT

D gene: -
clone size: once
V gene: TRBV29-1
J gene: TRBJ2-5
CDR3 protein: CSVEEGVEEIQYF
CDR3 DNA: TGCAGCGTTGAAGAGGGGGTAGAGGAGATCCAGTACTTC

D gene: -
clone size: -
V gene: TRBV30
J gene: TRBJ1-2
CDR3 protein: CAFFMGAVVSF
CDR3 DNA: TGTGCCTTTTTCATGGGGGCGGTCGTTTCCTTC

D gene: -
clone size: -
V gene: TRBV19
J gene: TRBJ2-2
CDR3 protein: CASHRVRNTGELFF
CDR3 DNA: TGTGCCAGCCACAGGGTAAGGAACACCGGGGAGCTGTTTTTT

D gene: -
clone size: -
V gene: TRBV28
J gene: TRBJ2-7
CDR3 protein: CASRPSSGGPYEQYF
CDR3 DNA: TGTGCCAGCAGGCCCTCATCCGGAGGTCCCTACGAGCAGTACTTC

D gene: TRBD2
clone size: -
V gene: TRBV6-6
J gene: TRBJ2-1
CDR3 protein: CASSSTSGSYNEQFF
CDR3 DNA: TGTGCCAGCAGTTCGACTAGCGGGAGCTACAATGAGCAGTTCTTC

D gene: -
clone size: -
V gene: TRBV28
J gene: TRBJ1-2
CDR3 protein: CAITDLASGYTF
CDR3 DNA: TGTGCCATCACGGACCTGGCGAGTGGCTACACCTTC

D gene: -
clone size: -
V gene: TRBV18
J gene: TRBJ1-4
CDR3 protein: CASSPREREKLFF
CDR3 DNA: TGTGCCAGCTCACCACGGGAGAGGGAAAAACTGTTTTTT

D gene: -
clone size: once
V gene: TRBV7-8
J gene: TRBJ1-2
CDR3 protein: CASSLLRGNYGYTF
CDR3 DNA: TGTGCCAGCAGCTTATTAAGGGGAAACTATGGCTACACCTTC

D gene: -
clone size: few
V gene: TRBV7-3
J gene: TRBJ2-2
CDR3 protein: CASSQFSGELFF
CDR3 DNA: TGTGCCAGCAGTCAATTCTCCGGGGAGCTGTTTTTT

D gene: -
clone size: -
V gene: TRBV4-1
J gene: TRBJ1-3
CDR3 protein: CASSQLQDSGNTIYF
CDR3 DNA: TGCGCCAGCAGCCAATTACAGGACTCTGGAAACACCATATATTTT

D gene: TRBD1
clone size: -
V gene: TRBV5-1
J gene: TRBJ2-7
CDR3 protein: CASSGGQVPYYEQYF
CDR3 DNA: TGCGCCAGCAGCGGAGGACAGGTTCCTTATTACGAGCAGTACTTC

D gene: TRBD2
clone size: -
V gene: TRBV9
J gene: TRBJ2-3
CDR3 protein: CASSVAGGASSTDTQYF
CDR3 DNA: TGTGCCAGCAGCGTAGCGGGAGGGGCTAGCAGCACAGATACGCAGTATTTT

D gene: -
clone size: -
V gene: TRBV27
J gene: TRBJ1-1
CDR3 protein: CASRRVDTEAFF
CDR3 DNA: TGTGCCAGCAGGAGGGTAGACACTGAAGCTTTCTTT

D gene: -
clone size: -
V gene: TRBV7-8
J gene: TRBJ1-1
CDR3 protein: CASLQGTSNTEAFF
CDR3 DNA: TGTGCCAGCCTCCAGGGAACCTCGAACACTGAAGCTTTCTTT

D gene: -
clone size: few
V gene: TRBV10-2
J gene: TRBJ2-3
CDR3 protein: CASSGLGDTQYF
CDR3 DNA: TGCGCCAGCAGTGGGCTGGGAGATACGCAGTATTTT

D gene: TRBD2
clone size: -
V gene: TRBV7-2
J gene: TRBJ2-2
CDR3 protein: CASRRLAGVPGELFF
CDR3 DNA: TGTGCCAGCAGACGACTAGCGGGAGTACCCGGGGAGCTGTTTTTT